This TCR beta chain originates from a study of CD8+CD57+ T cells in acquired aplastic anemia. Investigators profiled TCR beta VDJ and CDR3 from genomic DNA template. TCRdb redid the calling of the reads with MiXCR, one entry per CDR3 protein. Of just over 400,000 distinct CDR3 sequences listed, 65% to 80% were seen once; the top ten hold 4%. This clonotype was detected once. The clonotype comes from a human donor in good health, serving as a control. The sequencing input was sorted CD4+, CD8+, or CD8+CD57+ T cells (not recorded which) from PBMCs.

CDR3 loop: CASSQERGRRTDTQYF. CDR3 sequence (DNA): TGTGCCAGCAGCCAAGAGAGGGGTAGGAGAACAGATACGCAGTATTTT. This chain uses TRBV3-1 with TRBJ2-3; D is perhaps TRBD1 or TRBD2 (5 bases each). Germline lookup yields CDR1 LGHDT and CDR2 YNNKEL (reference sequence). The CDR3 runs to 16 residues. V was shortened by 0 bases and J by 3 bases, with 13 bases between the two germline ends.